The present T cell receptor (beta chain) was sequenced within a study of cytomegalovirus exposure and HLA in healthy donors. Regarding the study as a whole: CMV antigen specificity was confirmed in vitro for three CMV-associated chains. Some highly shared sequence variants likely arose as a pipeline artifact.

PCR employed 60 Vbeta and 13 Jbeta primers. Authors' methods: Unique TCR beta chains totaled about 73 million in a later count, with around 11 million of them shared. The repertoire was sequenced with immunoSEQ multiplex PCR; TCRdb's copy has only in-frame clones and lacks some. That table gives V, J and clone size, and the DNA gave D and trimming. The data hold approximately 150,000 clones, with roughly 80% observed a single time. To note about this clone: Its specificity is unknown.

Healthy bone marrow donors made up the donors. The CDR3 is made up of 14 amino acids. Looked up from germline, CDR1 is LNHDA and CDR2 is SQIVND (reference sequence). V dropped 5 bases and J dropped 6 bases, with 16 bases sitting between them. Sequenced material: PBMCs. V and J are TRBV19 and TRBJ1-1; maybe TRBD1 (5 bases). This clonotype originated in a male donor in good health and CMV-seronegative. As DNA, the CDR3 is TGTGCCAGTAGTGCGCCCGACAGAAGCGCTGAAGCTTTCTTT. It specifies CASSAPDRSAEAFF.